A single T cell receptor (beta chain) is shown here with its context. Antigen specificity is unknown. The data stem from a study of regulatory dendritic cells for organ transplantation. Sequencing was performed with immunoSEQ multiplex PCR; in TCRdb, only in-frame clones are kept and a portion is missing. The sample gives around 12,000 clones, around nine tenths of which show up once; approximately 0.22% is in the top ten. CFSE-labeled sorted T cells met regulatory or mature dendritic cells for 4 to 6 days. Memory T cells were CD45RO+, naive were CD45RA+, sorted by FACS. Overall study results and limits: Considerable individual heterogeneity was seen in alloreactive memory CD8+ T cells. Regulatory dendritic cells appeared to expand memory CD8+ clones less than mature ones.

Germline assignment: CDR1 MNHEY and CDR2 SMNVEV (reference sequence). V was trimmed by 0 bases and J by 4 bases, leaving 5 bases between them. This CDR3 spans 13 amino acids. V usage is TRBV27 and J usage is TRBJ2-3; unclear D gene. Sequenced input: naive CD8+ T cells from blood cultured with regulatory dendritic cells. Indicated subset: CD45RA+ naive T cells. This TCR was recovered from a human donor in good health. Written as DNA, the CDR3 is TGTGCCAGCAGTTTATCGATAGCAGATACGCAGTATTTT. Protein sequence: CASSLSIADTQYF.